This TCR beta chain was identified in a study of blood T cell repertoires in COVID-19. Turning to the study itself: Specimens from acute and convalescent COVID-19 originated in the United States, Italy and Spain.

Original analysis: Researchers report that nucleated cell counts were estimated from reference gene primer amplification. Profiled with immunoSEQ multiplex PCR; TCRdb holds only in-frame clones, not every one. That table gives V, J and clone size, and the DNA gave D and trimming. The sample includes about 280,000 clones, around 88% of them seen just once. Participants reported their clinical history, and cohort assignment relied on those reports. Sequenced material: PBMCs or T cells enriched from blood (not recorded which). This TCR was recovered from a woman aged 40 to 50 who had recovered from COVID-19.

CDR3 DNA sequence: TGTGCCAGCAGTGAGAGGGGACAGGGCAAGAACTATGGCTACACCTTC. This codes for CASSERGQGKNYGYTF. This chain uses TRBV6-1 with TRBJ1-2, with 9 bases identical to TRBD1. Germline CDR1 is MNHNS and CDR2 is SASEGT. There are 16 residues in the CDR3. The ends lost 3 bases at V and 2 bases at J; junction bases unmatched: 7.